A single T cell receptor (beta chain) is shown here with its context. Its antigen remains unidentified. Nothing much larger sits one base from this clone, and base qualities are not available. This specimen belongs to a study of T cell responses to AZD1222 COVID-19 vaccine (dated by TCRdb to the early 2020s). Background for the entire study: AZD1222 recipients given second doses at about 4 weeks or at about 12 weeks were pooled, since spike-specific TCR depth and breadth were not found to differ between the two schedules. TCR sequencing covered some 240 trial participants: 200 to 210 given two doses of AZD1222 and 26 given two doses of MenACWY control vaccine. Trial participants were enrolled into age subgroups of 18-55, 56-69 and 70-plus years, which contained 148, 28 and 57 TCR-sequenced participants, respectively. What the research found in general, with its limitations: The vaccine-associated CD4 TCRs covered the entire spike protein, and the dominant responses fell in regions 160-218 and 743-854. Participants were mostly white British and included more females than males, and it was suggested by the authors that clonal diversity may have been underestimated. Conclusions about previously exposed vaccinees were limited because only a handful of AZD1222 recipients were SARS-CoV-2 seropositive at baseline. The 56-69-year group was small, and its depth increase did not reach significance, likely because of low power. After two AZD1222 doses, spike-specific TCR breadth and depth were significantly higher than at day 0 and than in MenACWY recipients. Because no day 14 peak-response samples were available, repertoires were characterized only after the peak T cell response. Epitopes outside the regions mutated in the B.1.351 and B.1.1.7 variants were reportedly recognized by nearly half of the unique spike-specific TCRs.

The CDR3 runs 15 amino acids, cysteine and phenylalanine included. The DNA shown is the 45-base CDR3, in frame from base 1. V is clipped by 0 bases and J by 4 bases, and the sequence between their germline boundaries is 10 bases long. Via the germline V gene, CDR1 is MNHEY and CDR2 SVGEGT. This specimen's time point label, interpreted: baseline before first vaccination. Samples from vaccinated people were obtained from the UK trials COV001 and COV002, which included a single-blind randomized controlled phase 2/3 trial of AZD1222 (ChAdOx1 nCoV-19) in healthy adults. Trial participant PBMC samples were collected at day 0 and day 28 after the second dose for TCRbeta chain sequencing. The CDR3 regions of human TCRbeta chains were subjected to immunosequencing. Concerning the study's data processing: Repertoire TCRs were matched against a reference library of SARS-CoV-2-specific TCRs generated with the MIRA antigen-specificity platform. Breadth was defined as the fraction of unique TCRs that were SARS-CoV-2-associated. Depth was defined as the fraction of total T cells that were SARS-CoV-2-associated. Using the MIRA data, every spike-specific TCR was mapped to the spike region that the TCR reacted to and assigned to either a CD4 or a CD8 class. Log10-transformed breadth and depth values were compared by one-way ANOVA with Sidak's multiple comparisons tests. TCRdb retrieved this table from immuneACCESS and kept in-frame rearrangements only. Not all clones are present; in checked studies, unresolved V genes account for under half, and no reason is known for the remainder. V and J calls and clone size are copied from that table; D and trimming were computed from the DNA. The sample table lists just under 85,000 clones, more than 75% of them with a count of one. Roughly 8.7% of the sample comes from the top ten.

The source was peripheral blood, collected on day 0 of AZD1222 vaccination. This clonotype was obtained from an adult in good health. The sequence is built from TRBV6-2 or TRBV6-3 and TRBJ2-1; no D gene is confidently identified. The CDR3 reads CASSYSPAGYNEQFF. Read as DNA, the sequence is TGTGCCAGCAGTTACTCCCCGGCCGGTTACAATGAGCAGTTCTTC.